The following is a TCR beta chain sequence with its context. The target antigen is unknown. The sample comes from a study of T cells after posttransplantation cyclophosphamide. Assay: immunoSEQ multiplex PCR; the TCRdb copy retains only in-frame clones and omits some. Among about 32,000 clones listed, about 90% were seen once. Looked up from germline, CDR1 is LNHDA and CDR2 is SQIVND (reference sequence). The CDR3 is made up of 14 amino acids. The V gene lost 6 bases and the J gene lost 7 bases, with 13 bases spanning the gap. Overall study findings and caveats: Blood and skin or GI T cell repertoires showed limited TRB overlap. After PTCy, TRB diversity resembled that of CNI/methotrexate controls. Later post-transplant blood repertoires were often dominated by donor CD8+ memory clones.

The TCR was taken from a woman aged 40 to 50 with a blood cancer, CMV-positive, and with a related stem cell donor. The genes are TRBV19 and TRBJ1-6; no firm D call. Sequences were obtained from PBMCs. This chain's CDR3 is CASSPGDPNSPLHF. The CDR3 coding sequence is TGTGCCAGTAGCCCGGGTGACCCAAATTCACCCCTCCACTTT.